This is a list of T cell receptor beta chains from one sample in a study of T cell responses to AZD1222 COVID-19 vaccine. Clones were read by immunoSEQ multiplex PCR, and TCRdb kept only the in-frame ones, dropping some. The table lists about 110,000 clones, 86% of them singletons. The source was peripheral blood, collected on day 0 of AZD1222 vaccination. These receptors were obtained from an adult in good health. The conserved cysteine and the conserved F or W are not part of the CDR3 here. Size is stated for part of the rows, as once, few or many counts, or as a class when the clone is expanded.

j_call,v_call,clone_size,cdr3_aa
TRBJ1-1,TRBV30,NA,AWSFLLDTEAF
TRBJ1-6,TRBV5-8,NA,ASTSGGPLYNSPLH
TRBJ2-4,TRBV2,NA,ASREGGQAY
TRBJ2-3,TRBV28,NA,ASSLSADTQY
TRBJ1-4,TRBV7-9,NA,ASSLQGGPNEKLF
TRBJ1-6,TRBV9,NA,ASQGAVNNSPLH
TRBJ2-6,TRBV9,NA,ASSVGPGQGFSGANVLT
TRBJ2-5,TRBV19,NA,ASSAWTGGRETQY
TRBJ2-5,TRBV11-2,NA,ASSLGGGQETQY
TRBJ2-5,TRBV30,NA,AWSQGSRETQY
TRBJ1-1,TRBV7-9,few,ASSLFDEAF
TRBJ2-7,TRBV3-1/TRBV3-2,NA,ASSQDPGGREQY
TRBJ2-7,TRBV3-1/TRBV3-2,NA,ASSQFFFEQY
TRBJ2-2,TRBV28,NA,ASRQQGFLTGELF
TRBJ1-1,TRBV5-6,NA,ASSLWYRDRGTEAF
TRBJ1-1,TRBV6-5,NA,ASSYYVNTEAF
TRBJ1-2,TRBV18,NA,ASSPTPDVYGYT
TRBJ1-1,TRBV5-4,NA,ASRLRQENTEAF
TRBJ1-1,TRBV15,NA,ATSGPRGGTEAF
TRBJ2-7,TRBV18,NA,ASSPSQGSINEQY
TRBJ1-1,TRBV9,NA,ASSVADHFNTEAF
TRBJ1-5,TRBV7-8,NA,ASSSKRTNSNQPQH
TRBJ1-6,TRBV2,NA,ASKNGLYNSPLH
TRBJ1-5,TRBV6-5,NA,AGNDRGRDQPQH
TRBJ2-7,TRBV2,once,ATGTDTYEQY
TRBJ1-5,TRBV15,NA,ATSREASGKGRH
TRBJ2-6,TRBV28,once,ASSSTGSGANVLT
TRBJ1-4,TRBV6-1,NA,ASSELSANEKLF
TRBJ1-5,TRBV30,NA,AWSGVGARNQPQH
TRBJ2-7,TRBV7-9,NA,ASSPDPSEQY
TRBJ1-6,TRBV6-5,NA,ASSYSVQGNSPLH
TRBJ2-7,TRBV14,NA,ASSQKGGVNYEQY
TRBJ1-1,TRBV14,NA,ASSRRTALNTEAF
TRBJ1-1,TRBV3-1/TRBV3-2,NA,ASSRQLGTEAF
TRBJ1-2,TRBV7-9,NA,ASSHPQLGGYT
TRBJ2-1,TRBV28,NA,ASSFSGQSKYNEQF
TRBJ2-3,TRBV18,NA,ASSRDRGLTTDTQY
TRBJ2-1,TRBV5-6,NA,ASSTAGLAAYNEQF
TRBJ2-1,TRBV9,NA,ASSATGGYEQF
TRBJ1-2,TRBV7-8,NA,ASSLAATNYGYT
TRBJ1-5,TRBV19,NA,ASMRGDGGGQPQH
TRBJ1-4,TRBV9,NA,ASSVEGHFRLGDSEKLF
TRBJ2-1,TRBV4-3,NA,ASSQDGVGGSEQF
TRBJ1-6,TRBV5-6,NA,ASSRQSPLH
TRBJ1-3,TRBV5-8,NA,ASSFRDSGNTIY
TRBJ1-5,TRBV21-1,NA,AGHGQGREQPQH
TRBJ2-7,TRBV4-1,NA,ASSSRGEARGHEQY
TRBJ2-1,TRBV21-1,NA,ASSEQGAHNEQF
TRBJ2-3,TRBV3-1/TRBV3-2,NA,ASSHNTGADTQY
TRBJ1-5,TRBV2,NA,ASSDGQGMWSNQPQH
TRBJ1-2,TRBV2,NA,ASSGGNYGYT
TRBJ1-1,TRBV11-3,NA,ASSSTVNTEAF